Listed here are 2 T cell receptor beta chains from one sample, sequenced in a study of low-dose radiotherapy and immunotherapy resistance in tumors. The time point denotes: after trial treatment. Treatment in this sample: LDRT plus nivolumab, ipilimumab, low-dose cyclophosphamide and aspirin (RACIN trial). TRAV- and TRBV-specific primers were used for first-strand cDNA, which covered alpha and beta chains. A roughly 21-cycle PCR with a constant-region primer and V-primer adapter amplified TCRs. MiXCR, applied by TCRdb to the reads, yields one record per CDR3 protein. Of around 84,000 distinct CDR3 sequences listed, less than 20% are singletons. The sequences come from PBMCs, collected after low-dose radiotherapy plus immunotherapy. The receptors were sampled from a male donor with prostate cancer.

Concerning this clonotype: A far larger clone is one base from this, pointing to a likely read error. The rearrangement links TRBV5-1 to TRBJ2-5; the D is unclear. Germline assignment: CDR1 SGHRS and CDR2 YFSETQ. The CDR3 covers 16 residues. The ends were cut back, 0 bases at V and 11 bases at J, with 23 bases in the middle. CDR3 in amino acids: CASSLDGLSSYNEQYF. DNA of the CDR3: TGCGCCAGCAGCTTGGACGGTCTCAGCTCCTACAATGAGCAGTACTTC.

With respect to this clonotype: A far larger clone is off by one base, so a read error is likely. CDR3 bases: TGTGCCGGCAGCCCAAGCCGGCGTTCCAATCAGCCCCAGCATTTT. Its protein is CAGSPSRRSNQPQHF. The chain carries TRBV27 and TRBJ1-5; D is ambiguous. The germline CDR1 and CDR2 sequences are MNHEY and SMNVEV (reference sequence). This CDR3 has 15 residues.